Here is one T cell receptor (beta chain) with its context. This record belongs to a study of T cell repertoires in cytomegalovirus infection. For the study at large: Signatures in public TCR beta sequences pointed to both CMV infection and matching HLA type.

This CDR3 spans 13 amino acids. V lost 3 bases to trimming and J lost 7 bases; unmatched junction nucleotides: 3. One entry per CDR3 protein results from TCRdb running MiXCR on the reads. The sample has 150,000 to 200,000 distinct CDR3 sequences; approximately 17% are singletons. The chain joins TRBV12-3 or TRBV12-4 to TRBJ2-1; 7 bases fit TRBD2. This sequence originates from a human donor in good health (CMV status not recorded). Some clones in this sample may be carry-over from other donors' samples. The sequenced material came from CD8+ T cells from PBMCs. CDR3 amino acids: CASSFGTTNEQFF. Here the CDR3 DNA reads TGTGCCAGCAGTTTTGGGACTACGAATGAGCAGTTCTTC.